A single sample gave rise to the 15 T cell receptor beta chains below, sequenced in a study of beta chain features in type 1 diabetes. Sequencing targeted expressed TCRB transcripts, as all isolated RNA had been reverse transcribed. The assay was immunoSEQ multiplex PCR, and TCRdb's table has in-frame clones only and misses some. The repertoire holds about 340,000 clones, with around 9% as singletons. Study-level points and caveats: TCRB CDR3 length was moderately but significantly reduced in all four CD4+ subsets of Type 1 diabetes patients.

Their specific antigens are unknown. Sequencing was performed on central memory CD4+ T cells from blood. The receptor set was obtained from a man in his thirties or forties with type 1 diabetes.

Concerning this clone: The sample contains more than one DNA sequence encoding this CDR3. The gene calls are TRBV30 and TRBJ1-5; possibly TRBD1 for D (5 bases). Germline V lookup: CDR1 GTSNPN, CDR2 SVGIG (reference sequence). V was pared by 3 bases and J by 4 bases, with 10 bases between. This CDR3 is built from 13 residues. CDR3 sequence reads: CAWSPGGNQPQHF. The DNA for the CDR3 is TGTGCCTGGAGCCCCGGGGGGAATCAGCCCCAGCATTTT.

This clone was seen a single time. This chain links TRBV6-5 with TRBJ1-5, with D possibly TRBD1 on 5 matching bases. Germline V CDR1 and CDR2: MNHEY, SVGAGI. The V gene lost 6 bases and the J gene lost 0 bases, with 9 bases spanning the gap. The CDR3 runs to 14 residues. CDR3: CASRLDSSNQPQHF. The DNA of the CDR3 is TGTGCCAGCAGGCTCGACAGTAGCAATCAGCCCCAGCATTTT.

The table lists this clone with a few counts. The chain joins TRBV11-2 to TRBJ1-1, with TRBD1 matching 7 bases. From germline, CDR1 is SGHAT and CDR2 FQNNGV. V was pared by 1 base and J by 4 bases, with 9 bases of the junction left unmatched. The CDR3 extends over 16 amino acids. CDR3 sequence: CASSLASGRGTTEAFF. In nucleotides, the CDR3 is TGTGCCAGCAGCTTAGCCTCCGGCAGGGGGACCACTGAAGCTTTCTTT.

This clone was seen a handful of times. This rearrangement joins TRBV11-2 to TRBJ2-2; no clear D. The CDR3 consists of 15 residues. Trimming cost V 2 bases and J 4 bases, with 11 bases left between them. Germline CDR1 SGHAT, CDR2 FQNNGV. The CDR3 loop is CASSLSQEGTGELFF. Here the CDR3 DNA reads TGTGCCAGCAGCTTAAGCCAGGAAGGCACCGGGGAGCTGTTTTTT.

The table lists this clone with a few counts. This chain connects TRBV9 to TRBJ2-1; D gene unclear. The V and J ends lost 0 bases and 8 bases respectively, with 9 bases between them. This CDR3 is 13 amino acids long. Germline-derived CDR1 and CDR2 are SGDLS and YYNGEE. In DNA form, the CDR3 reads TGTGCCAGCAGCGTAGGGCCTAGGGATGAGCAGTTCTTC. Its translation is CASSVGPRDEQFF. Complete variable domain (other parts from reference TRBV9 and TRBJ2-1): DSGVTQTPKHLITATGQRVTLRCSPRSGDLSVYWYQQSLDQGLQFLIQYYNGEERAKGNILERFSAQQFPDLHSELNLSSLELGDSALYFCASSVGPRDEQFFGPGTRLTVL.

The chain couples TRBV27 to TRBJ2-3; D is possibly TRBD2 (6 bases). Germline CDR1 is MNHEY and CDR2 is SMNVEV (reference sequence). The CDR3 is made up of 14 amino acids. Deletions cut 5 bases from V and 1 base from J, with 10 bases between. CDR3 region: CASSLWGGTDTQYF. The CDR3 nucleotides read TGTGCCAGCAGTCTCTGGGGGGGCACAGATACGCAGTATTTT.

The rearrangement joins TRBV6-5 to TRBJ1-3; D might be TRBD1 (5 bases). This CDR3 has 15 amino acids. Deletions cut 8 bases from V and 0 bases from J, with 14 bases between. The germline CDR1 and CDR2 sequences are MNHEY and SVGAGI. CDR3 region: CASGRRGSSGNTIYF. The CDR3 DNA follows: TGTGCCAGCGGGCGCCGGGGGTCCTCTGGAAACACCATATATTTT.

This clone was found a few times. V gene TRBV2 combines with J gene TRBJ1-5, with D perhaps matching TRBD1 (6 bases). The V end lost 6 bases, the J end lost 7 bases, and 16 bases lay between the germline ends. The germline V gene has CDR1 SNHLY and CDR2 FYNNEI. The CDR3 covers 14 residues. The CDR3 here is CASRRTDRGQPQHF. The CDR3 nucleotides read TGTGCCAGCAGGAGGACAGATAGGGGGCAGCCCCAGCATTTT. Full variable domain (rest looked up from reference TRBV2 and TRBJ1-5): EPEVTQTPSHQVTQMGQEVILRCVPISNHLYFYWYRQILGQKVEFLVSFYNNEISEKSEIFDDQFSVERPDGSNFTLKIRSTKLEDSAMYFCASRRTDRGQPQHFGDGTRLSIL.

The chain has TRBV2 and TRBJ2-2; D is possibly TRBD1 (5 bases). The CDR3 sequence is 13 residues long. The V end was cut by 8 bases, the J end by 0 bases, with 7 bases between. From germline, CDR1 is SNHLY and CDR2 FYNNEI. The CDR3 region is CASSGSNTGELFF. DNA of the CDR3: TGTGCCAGCTCAGGGTCGAACACCGGGGAGCTGTTTTTT.

J is TRBJ2-1 and V is TRBV9; unclear D gene. The germline V gene has CDR1 SGDLS and CDR2 YYNGEE. Trimming took 4 bases from V and 8 from J, leaving 13 bases between them. CDR3 length equals 13 residues. The CDR3 DNA reads as TGTGCCAGCAGCCTATGGTCCCTCGATGAGCAGTTCTTC. It is translated as CASSLWSLDEQFF.

With regard to this clone: This is likely an artifact of a read error, given a far larger clone one base away. This chain connects TRBV29-1 to TRBJ2-5, with 9 bases matching TRBD1. CDR3 length: 12 amino acids. CDR1 and CDR2 from the germline V gene are SQVTM and ANQGSEA. With V trimmed by 7 bases and J by 3 bases, 3 bases remained unmatched. CDR3 coding DNA: TGCAGCGGTGACAGGGGGGAAGAGACCCAGTACTTC. Protein: CSGDRGEETQYF.

This clone was observed a few times. Other nucleotide sequences from this sample produce the same CDR3. The CDR3, as DNA: TGTGCCACCATATCATGGCAGGACAACTCACCCCTCCACTTT. Its translation is CATISWQDNSPLHF. The J gene is TRBJ1-6, the V gene TRBV6-6, with D possibly matching TRBD1 (5 bases). CDR3 size: 14 residues. CDR1 MNHNY and CDR2 SVGAGI come from the germline V gene (reference sequence). The V end was cut by 10 bases, the J end by 10 bases, with 20 bases between.

This clone was observed a few times. The gene calls are TRBV7-9 and TRBJ2-7; TRBD1 might be the D (5 bases). V was pared by 5 bases and J by 0 bases, with 14 bases between. The CDR3 is 15 residues long. Germline lookup yields CDR1 SEHNR and CDR2 FQNEAQ (reference sequence). CDR3 DNA sequence: TGTGCCAGCAGCCCCCGAGCAGGGCCCTCCTACGAGCAGTACTTC. Translation: CASSPRAGPSYEQYF.

This clone was detected a few times. One base away lies a much larger clone, so this may be a sequencing read error. V and J are TRBV5-6 and TRBJ2-3; no clear D gene. With 1 base removed from V and 6 bases from J, the gap between germline ends came to 3 bases. Germline V gene sequence: CDR1 SGHDT, CDR2 YYEEEE. The CDR3 length is 11 residues. CDR3 bases: TGTGCCAGCAGCTTGTTGGATACGCAGTATTTT. It encodes CASSLLDTQYF.

There are many counts of this clone. V gene TRBV10-3 combines with J gene TRBJ1-5, with 9 bases that match TRBD1. Unmatched junction bases numbered 4, after V lost 4 bases and J lost 6 bases. The V gene's germline CDR1 is ENHRY and CDR2 SYGVKD. This CDR3 is 14 amino acids long. CDR3 in DNA: TGTGCCATCAGTGGGACAGGGGATGGTCAGCCCCAGCATTTT. This sequence encodes CAISGTGDGQPQHF.